Presented here are 4 T cell receptor beta chains from one specimen sequenced in a study of patients and donors after allogeneic stem cell transplantation (dated by TCRdb to 2020 to 2021). Preparation of the library involved RT-PCR. Instrument used: NextSeq 550. TCRdb redid the processing of the public reads, applying fastp at Q25 and MiXCR, and retained in-frame beta chains. Every distinct CDR3 protein forms one entry, paired with its most common genes and DNA. This sample comprises approximately 430,000 distinct CDR3 sequences, 16% of them detected only once. Jointly, the top ten make up around 7.9% of the sample. The sequenced sample consisted of blood, either unsorted or a sorted T cell fraction (not recorded which). These receptors all come from a human donor who was either an allogeneic HSCT recipient or a stem cell or donor lymphocyte infusion donor (not recorded which). It is not recorded whose cells these are; they may come from a transplant donor.

This clonotype has a count of ten or more. This chain uses TRBV5-1 with TRBJ2-7, with D perhaps TRBD1 or TRBD2 (5 bases each). The CDR3 sequence is 15 residues long. Germline V gene lookup returns CDR1 SGHRS and CDR2 YFSETQ. Trimming took 4 bases from V and 0 from J, leaving 14 bases between them. The CDR3 DNA reads TGCGCCAGCAGCCCAGAGGAGGACAACTCCTACGAGCAGTACTTC. The encoded protein is CASSPEEDNSYEQYF.

This clonotype was seen a few times. The genes are TRBV18 and TRBJ1-2, with 7 bases identical to TRBD1. The junction had 12 bases not matched to a gene; V was cut back by 3 bases and J by 5 bases. This CDR3 spans 16 amino acids. In germline, CDR1 is KGHSH, CDR2 LQKENI. The CDR3 DNA reads as TGTGCCAGCTCACCGCCCTCCCACAGGGGCGGGTATGGCTACACCTTC. Translating gives CASSPPSHRGGYGYTF.

This chain links TRBV27 with TRBJ2-1; D is perhaps TRBD1 (5 bases). The ends were cut back, 6 bases at V and 0 bases at J, with 12 bases in the middle. Germline lookup yields CDR1 MNHEY and CDR2 SMNVEV (reference sequence). The CDR3 consists of 15 residues. CDR3: CASRRDSRSYNEQFF. The CDR3 coding sequence is TGTGCCAGCAGGCGAGACAGTCGCTCCTACAATGAGCAGTTCTTC.

The rearrangement joins TRBV12-3 or TRBV12-4 to TRBJ1-5; D gene ambiguous. The CDR3 runs to 13 residues. Trimming cost V 7 bases and J 3 bases, with 10 bases left between them. CDR3 sequence (DNA): TGTGCCAGCACCTACAGCGCCAATCAGCCCCAGCATTTT. Translation: CASTYSANQPQHF.